The sequence of this T cell receptor beta chain was determined in a study of blood T cell repertoires in COVID-19. Study at large: Acute and convalescent COVID-19 samples came from the United States, Italy and Spain.

As originally analysed: Researchers report that nucleated cell counts were estimated from reference gene primer amplification. Sequencing used immunoSEQ multiplex PCR; TCRdb keeps in-frame clones, though not all of them. Clonal size and the V and J genes are those of that table, whereas D and trimming came from the DNA. The sample records some 120,000 clones, roughly 79% being singletons. The count of this clone is one. V dropped 6 bases and J dropped 15 bases, with 21 bases sitting between them. The CDR3 covers 13 residues. CDR1 is SNHLY, CDR2 FYNNEI, per germline. This TCR derives from a man in his 70s with active or convalescent COVID-19. The sample consisted of peripheral blood. V is TRBV2 and J is TRBJ2-1, with D possibly TRBD2 on 7 matching bases. CDR3 amino acids: CASSPLGGGRRFF. The CDR3 DNA follows: TGTGCCAGCAGCCCCCTAGGGGGAGGGCGTCGGTTCTTC.